The present T cell receptor beta chain was sequenced within a study of preoperative IRX-2 immunotherapy in early breast cancer. Assay: immunoSEQ multiplex PCR; the TCRdb copy retains only in-frame clones and omits some. Here the sample spans 23,000 or so clones, over 75% being singletons. This clone has only a few counts. Treatment denoted: preoperative locoregional IRX-2 cytokine immunotherapy. This CDR3 is 13 amino acids long. V shed 0 bases and J shed 4 bases, with 6 bases lying between them. Germline CDR1 SGHDT, CDR2 YYEEEE. Source: tumor tissue, taken after IRX-2 immunotherapy. The chain uses TRBV5-6 and TRBJ2-3; D unresolved. The sequence came from a human donor with breast cancer. CDR3 nucleotide sequence: TGTGCCAGCAGCTTGGATGATTCAGATACGCAGTATTTT. It is translated as CASSLDDSDTQYF.